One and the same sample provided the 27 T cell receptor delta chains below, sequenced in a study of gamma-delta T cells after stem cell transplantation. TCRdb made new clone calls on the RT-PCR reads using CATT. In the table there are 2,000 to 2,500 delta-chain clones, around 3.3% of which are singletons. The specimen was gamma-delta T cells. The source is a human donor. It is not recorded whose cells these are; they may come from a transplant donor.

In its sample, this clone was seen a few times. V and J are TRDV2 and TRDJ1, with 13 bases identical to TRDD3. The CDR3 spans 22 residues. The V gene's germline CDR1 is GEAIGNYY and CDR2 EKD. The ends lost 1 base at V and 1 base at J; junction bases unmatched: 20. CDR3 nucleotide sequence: TGTGCCTGTGACACAATTGCCGTACTGGGGGATACGTTCCCCCTGGGCACCGATAAACTCATCTTT. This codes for CACDTIAVLGDTFPLGTDKLIF.

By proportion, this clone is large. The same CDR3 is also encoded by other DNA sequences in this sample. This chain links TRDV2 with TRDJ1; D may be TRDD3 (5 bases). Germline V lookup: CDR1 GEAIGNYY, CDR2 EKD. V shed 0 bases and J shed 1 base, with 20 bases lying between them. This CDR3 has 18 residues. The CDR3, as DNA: TGTGCCTGTGACACCGCAGCTAGGGGACCCCTTATCACCGATAAACTCATCTTT. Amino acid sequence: CACDTAARGPLITDKLIF.

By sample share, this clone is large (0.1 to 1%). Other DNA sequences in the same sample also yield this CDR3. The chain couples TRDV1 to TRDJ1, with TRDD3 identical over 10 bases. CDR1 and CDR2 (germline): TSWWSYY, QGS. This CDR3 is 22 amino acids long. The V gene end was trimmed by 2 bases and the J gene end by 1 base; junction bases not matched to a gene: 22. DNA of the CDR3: TGTGCTCTTGGGGAAAGCCCCATATCTTATTACTGGGGGATCAGGGGCACCGATAAACTCATCTTT. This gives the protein CALGESPISYYWGIRGTDKLIF.

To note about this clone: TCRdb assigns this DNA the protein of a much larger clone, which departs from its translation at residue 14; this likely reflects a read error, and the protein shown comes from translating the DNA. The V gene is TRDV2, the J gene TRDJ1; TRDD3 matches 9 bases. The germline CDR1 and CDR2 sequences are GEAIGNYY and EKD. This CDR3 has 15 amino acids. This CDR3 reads CACDNLGDQDDKLTF. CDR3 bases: TGTGCCTGTGACAACCTGGGGGATCAGGACGATAAACTCACCTTT.

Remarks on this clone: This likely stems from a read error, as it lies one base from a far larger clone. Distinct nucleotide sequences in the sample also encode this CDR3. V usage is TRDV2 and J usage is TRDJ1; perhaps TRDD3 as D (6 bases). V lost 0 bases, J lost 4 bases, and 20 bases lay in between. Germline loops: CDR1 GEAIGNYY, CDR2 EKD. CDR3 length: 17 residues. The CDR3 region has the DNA TGTGCCTGTGACACCTCACTCTTGCGGGGGACCAACGATAAACTCATCTTT. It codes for CACDTSLLRGTNDKLIF.

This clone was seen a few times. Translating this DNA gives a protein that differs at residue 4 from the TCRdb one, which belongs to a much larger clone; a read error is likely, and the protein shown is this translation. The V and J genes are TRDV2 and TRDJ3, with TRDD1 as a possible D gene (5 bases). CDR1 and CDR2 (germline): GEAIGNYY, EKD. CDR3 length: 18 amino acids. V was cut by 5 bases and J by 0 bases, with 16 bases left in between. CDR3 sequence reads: CACGIIGVSSWDTRQMFF. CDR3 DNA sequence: TGTGCCTGTGGCATAATAGGGGTGAGCTCCTGGGACACCCGACAGATGTTTTTC.

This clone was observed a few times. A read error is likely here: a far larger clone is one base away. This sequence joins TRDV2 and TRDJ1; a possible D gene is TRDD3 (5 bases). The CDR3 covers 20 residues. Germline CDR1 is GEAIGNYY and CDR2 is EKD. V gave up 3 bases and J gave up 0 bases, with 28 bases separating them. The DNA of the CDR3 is TGTGCCTGTGACTCCCCTGCGTCTGGCGATACAGTCCCCTACACCGATAAACTCATCTTT. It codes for CACDSPASGDTVPYTDKLIF.

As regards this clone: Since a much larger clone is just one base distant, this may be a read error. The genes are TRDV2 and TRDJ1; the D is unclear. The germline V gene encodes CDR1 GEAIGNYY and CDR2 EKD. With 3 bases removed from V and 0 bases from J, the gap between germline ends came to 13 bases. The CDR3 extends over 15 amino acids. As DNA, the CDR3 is TGTGCCTGTGACTTTTTAAAACACGACACCGATAAACTCATCTTT. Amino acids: CACDFLKHDTDKLIF.

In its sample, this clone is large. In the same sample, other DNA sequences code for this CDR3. CDR3 DNA: TGTGCCTGTGACACCGTGGAACGTTCGGGGGATACGGATAAACTCATCTTT. It encodes CACDTVERSGDTDKLIF. The chain combines TRDV2 with TRDJ1, with TRDD3 matching 10 bases. Trimming at V came to 0 bases and at J to 5 bases, leaving 11 bases not matched to a gene. Germline-derived CDR1 and CDR2 are GEAIGNYY and EKD. The CDR3 runs 17 residues.

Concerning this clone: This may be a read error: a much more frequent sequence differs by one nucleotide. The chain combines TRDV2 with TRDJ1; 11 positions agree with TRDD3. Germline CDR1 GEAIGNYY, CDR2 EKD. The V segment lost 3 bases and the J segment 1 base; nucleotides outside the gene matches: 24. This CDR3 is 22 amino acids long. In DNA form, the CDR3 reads TGTGCCTGTGACCCGCTTGGGACAGACGCGTTTGGGGGATACGTCTCCACCGATAAACTCATCTTT. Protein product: CACDPLGTDAFGGYVSTDKLIF.

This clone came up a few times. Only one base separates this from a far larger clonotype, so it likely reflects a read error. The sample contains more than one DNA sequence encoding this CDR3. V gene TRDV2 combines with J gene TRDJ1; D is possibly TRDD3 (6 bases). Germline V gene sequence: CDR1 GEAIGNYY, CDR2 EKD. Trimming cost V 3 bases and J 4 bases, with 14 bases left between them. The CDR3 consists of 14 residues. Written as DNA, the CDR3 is TGTGCCTGTGACCTGGTGGGGGGGGACGATAAACTCATCTTT. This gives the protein CACDLVGGDDKLIF.

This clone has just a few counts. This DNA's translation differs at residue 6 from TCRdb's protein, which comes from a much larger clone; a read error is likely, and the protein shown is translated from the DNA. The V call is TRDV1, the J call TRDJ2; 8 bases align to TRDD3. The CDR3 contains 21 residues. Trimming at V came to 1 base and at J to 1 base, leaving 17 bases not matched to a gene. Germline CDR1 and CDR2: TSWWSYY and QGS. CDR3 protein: CALGEPGLDGIRLRLTAQLFF. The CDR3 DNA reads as TGTGCTCTTGGGGAACCTGGTTTGGATGGGATACGCCTCCGTTTGACAGCACAACTCTTCTTT.

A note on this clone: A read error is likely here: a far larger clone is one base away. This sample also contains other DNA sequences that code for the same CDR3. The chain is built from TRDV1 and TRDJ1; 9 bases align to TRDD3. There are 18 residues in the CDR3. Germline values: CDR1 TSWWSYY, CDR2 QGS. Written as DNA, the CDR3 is TGTGCTCTTGGGGAACCCTTCCTCTGGGGATACGGACGTTATAAACTCATCTTC. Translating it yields CALGEPFLWGYGRYKLIF.

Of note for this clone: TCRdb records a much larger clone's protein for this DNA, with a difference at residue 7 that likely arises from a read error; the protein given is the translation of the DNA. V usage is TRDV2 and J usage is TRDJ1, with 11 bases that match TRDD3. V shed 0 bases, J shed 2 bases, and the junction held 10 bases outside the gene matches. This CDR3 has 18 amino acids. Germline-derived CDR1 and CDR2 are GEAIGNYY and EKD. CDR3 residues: CACDTVGGGYAGTDKLIF. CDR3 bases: TGTGCCTGTGACACCGTTGGTGGGGGATACGCAGGGACCGATAAACTCATCTTT.

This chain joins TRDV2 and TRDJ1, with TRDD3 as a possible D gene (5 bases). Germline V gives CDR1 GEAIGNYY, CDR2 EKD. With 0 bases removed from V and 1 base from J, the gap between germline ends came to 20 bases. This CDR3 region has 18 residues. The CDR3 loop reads CACDTVSTLVESTDKLIF. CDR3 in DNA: TGTGCCTGTGACACCGTCTCGACACTGGTGGAGAGCACCGATAAACTCATCTTT.

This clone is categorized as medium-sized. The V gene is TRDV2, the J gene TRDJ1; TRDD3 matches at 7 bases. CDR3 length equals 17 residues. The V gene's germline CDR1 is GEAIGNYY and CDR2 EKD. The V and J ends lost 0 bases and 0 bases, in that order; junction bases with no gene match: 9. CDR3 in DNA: TGTGCCTGTGACACCTTAGCTGGGGGTACTTACACCGATAAACTCATCTTT. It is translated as CACDTLAGGTYTDKLIF.

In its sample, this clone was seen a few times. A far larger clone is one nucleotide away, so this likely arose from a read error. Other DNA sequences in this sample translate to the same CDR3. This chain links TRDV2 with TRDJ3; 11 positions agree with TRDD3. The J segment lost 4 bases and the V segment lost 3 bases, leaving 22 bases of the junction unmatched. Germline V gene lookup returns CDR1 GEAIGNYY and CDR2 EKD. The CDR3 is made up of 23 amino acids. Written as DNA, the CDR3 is TGTGCCTGTGACCCTACTGGGGGATATGCTGCAACGATTAGCTCTTGGGACACCCGACAGATGTTTTTC. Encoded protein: CACDPTGGYAATISSWDTRQMFF.

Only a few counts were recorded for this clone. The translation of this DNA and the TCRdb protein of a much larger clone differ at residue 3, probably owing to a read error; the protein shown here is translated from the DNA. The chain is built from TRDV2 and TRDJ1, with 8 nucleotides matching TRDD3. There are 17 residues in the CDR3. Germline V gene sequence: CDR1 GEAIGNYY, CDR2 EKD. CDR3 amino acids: CARDSLLGGWDTDKLIF. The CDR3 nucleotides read TGTGCCCGTGATTCCTTACTGGGGGGATGGGACACCGATAAACTCATCTTT.

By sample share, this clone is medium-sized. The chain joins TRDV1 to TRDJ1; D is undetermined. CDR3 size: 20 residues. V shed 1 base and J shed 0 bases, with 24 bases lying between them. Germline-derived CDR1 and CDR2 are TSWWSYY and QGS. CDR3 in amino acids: CALGERRLRYPPRYTDKLIF. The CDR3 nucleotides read TGTGCTCTTGGGGAACGAAGGTTGAGATATCCTCCACGGTACACCGATAAACTCATCTTT.

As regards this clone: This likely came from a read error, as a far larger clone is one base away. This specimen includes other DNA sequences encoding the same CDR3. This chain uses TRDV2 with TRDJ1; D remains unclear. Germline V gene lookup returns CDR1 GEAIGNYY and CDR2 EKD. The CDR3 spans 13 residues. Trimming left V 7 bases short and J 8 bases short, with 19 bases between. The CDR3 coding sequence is TGTGCCTGCGACCACTTGGACGGGCGAAAACTCATCTTT. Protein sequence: CACDHLDGRKLIF.

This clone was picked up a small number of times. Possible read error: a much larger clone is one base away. The CDR3 spells CACDPLGDTPAGDKLIF. The CDR3 DNA sequence: TGTGCCTGTGACCCCCTGGGGGATACGCCTGCGGGCGATAAACTCATCTTT. This chain joins TRDV2 and TRDJ1; 12 nucleotides line up with TRDD3. The CDR3 runs 17 residues. The junction had 11 bases not matched to a gene; V was cut back by 3 bases and J by 4 bases. CDR1 and CDR2 from the germline V gene are GEAIGNYY and EKD.

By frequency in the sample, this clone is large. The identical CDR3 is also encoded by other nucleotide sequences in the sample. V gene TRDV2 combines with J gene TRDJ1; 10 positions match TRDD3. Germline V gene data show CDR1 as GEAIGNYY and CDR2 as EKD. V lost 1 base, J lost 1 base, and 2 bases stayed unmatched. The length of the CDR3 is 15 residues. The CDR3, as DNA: TGTGCCTGTGACACGTGGGGGATACCCACCGATAAACTCATCTTT. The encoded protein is CACDTWGIPTDKLIF.

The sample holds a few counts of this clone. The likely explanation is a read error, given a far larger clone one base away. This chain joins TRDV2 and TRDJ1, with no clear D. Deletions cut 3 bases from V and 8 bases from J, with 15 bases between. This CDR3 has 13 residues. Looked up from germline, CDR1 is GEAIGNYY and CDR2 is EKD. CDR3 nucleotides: TGTGCCTGTGACCACTTGGACGAGCGAAAACTCATCTTT. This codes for CACDHLDERKLIF.

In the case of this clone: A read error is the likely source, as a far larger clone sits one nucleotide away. This chain's CDR3 is CACDTVGILSDPYTDKLIF. The CDR3, as DNA: TGTGCCTGTGACACCGTGGGGATCCTCTCCGATCCCTACACCGATAAACTCATCTTT. The chain employs TRDV2 and TRDJ1, with TRDD3 as a possible D gene (6 bases). This CDR3 is 19 amino acids long. The V gene's germline CDR1 is GEAIGNYY and CDR2 EKD. V lost 0 bases to trimming and J lost 0 bases, with 22 bases between them.

The CDR3 loop reads CACDTVGDTQRNDKLIF. The CDR3, as DNA: TGTGCCTGTGACACCGTGGGGGATACGCAGCGAAACGATAAACTCATCTTT. The chain couples TRDV2 to TRDJ1; 11 bases are a match to TRDD3. Germline CDR1 is GEAIGNYY and CDR2 is EKD. Losses at the gene ends were 0 bases for V and 4 bases for J; bases not matched to a gene: 9. The CDR3 runs 17 residues.

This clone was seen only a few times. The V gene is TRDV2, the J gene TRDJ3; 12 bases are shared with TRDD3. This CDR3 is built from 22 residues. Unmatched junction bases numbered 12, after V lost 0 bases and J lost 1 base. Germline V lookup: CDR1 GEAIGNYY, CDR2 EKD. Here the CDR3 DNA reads TGTGCCTGTGACACCGCTCGGTCTGGGGGATACGAGGGGTCCTGGGACACCCGACAGATGTTTTTC. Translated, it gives CACDTARSGGYEGSWDTRQMFF.

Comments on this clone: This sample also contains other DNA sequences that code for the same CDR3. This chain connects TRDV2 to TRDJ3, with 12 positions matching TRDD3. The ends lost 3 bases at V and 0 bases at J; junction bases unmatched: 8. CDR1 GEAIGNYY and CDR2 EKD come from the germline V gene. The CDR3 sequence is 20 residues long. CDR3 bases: TGTGCCTGTGACCCAGTACTGGGGGATACCGACTCCTGGGACACCCGACAGATGTTTTTC. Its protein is CACDPVLGDTDSWDTRQMFF.